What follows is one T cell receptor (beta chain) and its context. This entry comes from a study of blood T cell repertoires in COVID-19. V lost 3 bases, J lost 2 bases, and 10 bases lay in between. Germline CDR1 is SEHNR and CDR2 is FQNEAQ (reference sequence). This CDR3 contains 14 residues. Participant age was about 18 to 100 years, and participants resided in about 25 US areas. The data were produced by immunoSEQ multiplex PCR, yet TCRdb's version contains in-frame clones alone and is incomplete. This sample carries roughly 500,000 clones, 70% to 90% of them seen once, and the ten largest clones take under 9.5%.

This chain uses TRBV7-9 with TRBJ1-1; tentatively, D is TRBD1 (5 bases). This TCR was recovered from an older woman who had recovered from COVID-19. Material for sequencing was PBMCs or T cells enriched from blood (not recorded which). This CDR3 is CASSFGAPNTEAFF. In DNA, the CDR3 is TGTGCCAGCAGCTTTGGGGCCCCTAACACTGAAGCTTTCTTT. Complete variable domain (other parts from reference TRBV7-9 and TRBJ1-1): DTGVSQNPRHKITKRGQNVTFRCDPISEHNRLYWYRQTLGQGPEFLTYFQNEAQLEKSRLLSDRFSAERPKGSFSTLEIQRTEQGDSAMYLCASSFGAPNTEAFFGQGTRLTVV.